This T cell receptor (beta chain) appears in the sequencing data of a study of shared clonotypes between healthy human individuals. Findings of the study overall: Only blood underwent sampling, and tissue repertoires likely differ.

Libraries were prepared by immunoSEQ multiplex PCR; TCRdb keeps only in-frame clonotypes and omits some of them. The profile shows 1.6 million or so clones, around 97% of them singletons. Concerning this clone itself: Its antigen is undetermined.

V lost 4 bases to trimming and J lost 15 bases; unmatched junction nucleotides: 16. The CDR3 sequence is 14 residues long. In germline, CDR1 is SGDLS, CDR2 YYNGEE. V is TRBV9 and J is TRBJ2-1; 7 bases agree with TRBD2. The receptor's source is a man aged 25 to 45 in good health. The sample comprised naive CD4+ T cells sorted from blood. The subset is: CD45RA+ positively selected. The CDR3 sequence: CASSPLGEGLNWFF. CDR3 bases: TGTGCCAGCAGCCCCCTGGGGGAGGGCCTTAATTGGTTCTTC.